Reported below is one T cell receptor beta chain. The data were obtained in a study of blood T cell repertoires in COVID-19. The wider study: COVID-19 samples collected from the United States, Italy and Spain covered acute and convalescent phases.

Germline V lookup: CDR1 MNHEY, CDR2 SMNVEV (reference sequence). V gave up 2 bases and J gave up 10 bases; unmatched junction bases: 4. The CDR3 spans 14 residues. As handled by the study authors: Estimated nucleated cell counts came from reference gene primer amplification. Measured with immunoSEQ multiplex PCR; TCRdb has only the in-frame clones, and not every one. The DNA was the basis for D and trimming; V, J and clone size are from that table. The sample contains around 94,000 clones, around 87% of which appear only once. The gene calls are TRBV27 and TRBJ1-6; the match to TRBD1 covers 8 bases. Material for sequencing was peripheral blood. The receptor was derived from a woman aged 50 to 60 with COVID-19, enrolled during active disease. The CDR3 DNA reads TGTGCCAGCAGTTTACAGGGGGCTCGGTCACCCCTCCACTTT. It is translated as CASSLQGARSPLHF.